This passage covers 24 T cell receptor beta chains from one sample sequenced in a study of OX40 agonist ivuxolimab in advanced cancers. Sequencing was performed with immunoSEQ multiplex PCR; in TCRdb, only in-frame clones are kept and a portion is missing. The sample yields 80,000 to 95,000 clones, 70% to 90% seen once. The specimen comprised CD4+ or CD8+ T cells sorted from blood, sampled in a trial of the OX40 agonist ivuxolimab. The receptors here all came from an adult with an advanced solid tumor such as melanoma, head and neck, liver or kidney cancer.

In its sample, this clone was seen once. The chain links TRBV7-2 to TRBJ1-1, with 8 nucleotides matching TRBD1. V gave up 6 bases and J gave up 7 bases; unmatched junction bases: 10. This CDR3 has 14 amino acids. Per germline, CDR1 SGHTA and CDR2 FQGNSA. In nucleotides, the CDR3 is TGTGCCAGCAGTCCCTCCAGGGGGCAGGTTGAAGCTTTCTTT. Translated, it gives CASSPSRGQVEAFF.

V gene TRBV18 combines with J gene TRBJ2-5; no firm D call. This CDR3 region has 13 residues. The germline V gene has CDR1 KGHSH and CDR2 LQKENI. The V gene lost 2 bases and the J gene lost 1 base, with 5 bases spanning the gap. This chain's CDR3 is CASSPTLQETQYF. DNA for the CDR3: TGTGCCAGCTCACCAACACTCCAAGAGACCCAGTACTTC. Full variable domain (outside the CDR3, taken from reference TRBV18 and TRBJ2-5): NAGVMQNPRHLVRRRGQEARLRCSPMKGHSHVYWYRQLPEEGLKFMVYLQKENIIDESGMPKERFSAEFPKEGPSILRIQQVVRGDSAAYFCASSPTLQETQYFGPGTRLLVL.

This clone was seen a few times. The chain couples TRBV4-3 to TRBJ2-1; tentative D call: TRBD2 (6 bases). V shed 1 base and J shed 2 bases, with 6 bases lying between them. The CDR3 has 14 amino acids. Germline V gene sequence: CDR1 LGHNA, CDR2 YSLEER. The CDR3 protein is CASSQAGAYNEQFF. The CDR3 DNA sequence: TGCGCCAGCAGCCAAGCGGGGGCCTACAATGAGCAGTTCTTC.

The chain has TRBV7-2 and TRBJ2-1; 13 nucleotides match TRBD2. The CDR3 has 16 residues. Trimming at V came to 2 bases and at J to 9 bases, leaving 7 bases not matched to a gene. The germline V gene has CDR1 SGHTA and CDR2 FQGNSA. CDR3 protein: CASSLTQTSGRSEQFF. The CDR3 region has the DNA TGTGCCAGCAGCTTAACTCAGACTAGCGGGAGGAGTGAGCAGTTCTTC.

V usage is TRBV19 and J usage is TRBJ1-3; D is perhaps TRBD1 (5 bases). Trimming removed 5 bases at V and 4 bases at J, with 18 bases between. From germline, CDR1 is LNHDA and CDR2 SQIVND (reference sequence). This CDR3 spans 16 amino acids. CDR3 coding DNA: TGTGCCAGTAGTGTGCGACAGCAATTCTTCGGAAACACCATATATTTT. It is translated as CASSVRQQFFGNTIYF.

The rearrangement links TRBV9 to TRBJ1-1; a weak D match, TRBD1 (5 bases). Trimming took off 4 bases at V and 4 bases at J, with 17 bases between the two ends. Germline assignment: CDR1 SGDLS and CDR2 YYNGEE. The CDR3 spans 15 residues. CDR3 region: CASSSGVGDGTEAFF. The CDR3 DNA is TGTGCCAGCAGCTCCGGGGTGGGGGACGGCACTGAAGCTTTCTTT.

This clone was seen just once. The chain carries TRBV15 and TRBJ1-4; D perhaps matches TRBD1 (6 bases). Germline V gene data show CDR1 as LNHNV and CDR2 as YYDKDF (reference sequence). Trimming shortened V by 5 bases and J by 3 bases, and 22 bases separated the two germline ends. CDR3 length: 18 amino acids. As DNA, the CDR3 is TGTGCCACCAGCCATCAAATAGGGGGACACGGCCCTAATGAAAAACTGTTTTTT. Its protein is CATSHQIGGHGPNEKLFF.

This chain links TRBV29-1 with TRBJ1-2; D gene unclear. V was clipped by 4 bases and J by 4 bases, with 10 bases between them. Germline V CDR1 and CDR2: SQVTM, ANQGSEA. CDR3 length: 12 amino acids. In nucleotides, the CDR3 is TGCAGCGTTGGGCAGATGGGCTATGGCTACACCTTC. As protein: CSVGQMGYGYTF. The entire variable domain, with the rest obtained from reference TRBV29-1 and TRBJ1-2, is as follows: SAVISQKPSRDICQRGTSLTIQCQVDSQVTMMFWYRQQPGQSLTLIATANQGSEATYESGFVIDKFPISRPNLTFSTLTVSNMSPEDSSIYLCSVGQMGYGYTFGSGTRLTVV.

The chain joins TRBV6-1 to TRBJ1-2; 7 bases map to TRBD1. Germline lookup yields CDR1 MNHNS and CDR2 SASEGT. The CDR3 covers 15 residues. V shed 6 bases and J 0 bases; nucleotides not matched to a gene: 7. The CDR3 spells CASRGDSRANYGYTF. Written as DNA, the CDR3 is TGTGCCAGCAGGGGGGACAGTAGAGCTAACTATGGCTACACCTTC.

The chain carries TRBV7-2 and TRBJ2-3, with a weak D call TRBD1 (6 bases). Germline V gene data show CDR1 as SGHTA and CDR2 as FQGNSA. This CDR3 contains 14 residues. Between the trimmed V and J ends, which lost 5 bases and 6 bases, there was a span of 15 bases. DNA of the CDR3: TGTGCCAGCAGCCTGTACAGGGTTGCGGATACGCAGTATTTT. Amino acid sequence: CASSLYRVADTQYF.

With respect to this clone: Other DNA sequences in the same sample also yield this CDR3. V gene TRBV9 combines with J gene TRBJ2-1; D unclear. The length of the CDR3 is 13 residues. Germline values: CDR1 SGDLS, CDR2 YYNGEE. V shed 0 bases and J shed 8 bases, with 9 bases lying between them. CDR3 bases: TGTGCCAGCAGCGTAGCGGGTCGGGATGAGCAGTTCTTC. It yields the protein CASSVAGRDEQFF.

This chain connects TRBV6-1 to TRBJ2-3, with 7 bases fitting TRBD2. The junction had 2 bases not matched to a gene; V was cut back by 0 bases and J by 5 bases. Germline V gene lookup returns CDR1 MNHNS and CDR2 SASEGT. The CDR3 covers 14 residues. Here the CDR3 DNA reads TGTGCCAGCAGTGAAGCGGGGGGGGGAGATACGCAGTATTTT. Translated, it gives CASSEAGGGDTQYF.

The chain couples TRBV12-5 to TRBJ2-3, with 9 nucleotides matching TRBD2. Trimming removed 4 bases from V and 6 bases from J; junction bases left unmatched: 11. The CDR3 is 16 amino acids. Looked up from germline, CDR1 is LGHNT and CDR2 is FRNRAP. The CDR3 sequence is CASGWYGGLATDTQYF. The CDR3 DNA follows: TGTGCTAGTGGTTGGTACGGGGGACTAGCAACTGATACGCAGTATTTT.

The chain combines TRBV19 with TRBJ2-1, with TRBD2 matching 8 bases. Germline assignment: CDR1 LNHDA and CDR2 SQIVND (reference sequence). The CDR3 totals 21 residues. The junction had 19 bases not matched to a gene; V was cut back by 3 bases and J by 0 bases. The CDR3 here is CASSILFGAFSGASSYNEQFF. CDR3 sequence (DNA): TGTGCCAGTAGTATCCTTTTTGGGGCCTTTAGCGGGGCAAGCTCCTACAATGAGCAGTTCTTC. The variable domain in full, completed from reference TRBV19 and TRBJ2-1, reads DGGITQSPKYLFRKEGQNVTLSCEQNLNHDAMYWYRQDPGQGLRLIYYSQIVNDFQKGDIAEGYSVSREKKESFPLTVTSAQKNPTAFYLCASSILFGAFSGASSYNEQFFGPGTRLTVL.

The V and J genes are TRBV27 and TRBJ1-4, with a tentative D call TRBD1 (5 bases). CDR1 is MNHEY, CDR2 SMNVEV, per germline (reference sequence). CDR3 length: 14 amino acids. V was clipped by 3 bases and J by 5 bases, with 10 bases between them. The CDR3 region is CASSLGGENEKLFF. In nucleotides, the CDR3 is TGTGCCAGCAGTTTGGGGGGGGAGAATGAAAAACTGTTTTTT.

The chain links TRBV28 to TRBJ2-2; the match to TRBD1 covers 8 bases. Germline V gene data show CDR1 as MDHEN and CDR2 as SYDVKM. J gave up 6 bases and V 11 bases, and 8 bases lay outside the gene matches. This CDR3 spans 13 amino acids. CDR3 bases: TGTGCCGGAGGACAGGGTTCGGCCGGGGAGCTGTTTTTT. Protein product: CAGGQGSAGELFF.

This chain connects TRBV5-4 to TRBJ2-5; D might be TRBD2 (6 bases). CDR1 SGHNT and CDR2 YYREEE come from the germline V gene (reference sequence). This CDR3 has 15 amino acids. V lost 4 bases to trimming and J lost 5 bases, with 18 bases between them. CDR3 in amino acids: CASSSIRERVETQYF. CDR3 DNA sequence: TGTGCCAGCAGCAGTATTCGGGAGAGGGTGGAGACCCAGTACTTC. The full variable domain, its missing parts supplied by reference TRBV5-4 and TRBJ2-5, is ETGVTQSPTHLIKTRGQQVTLRCSSQSGHNTVSWYQQALGQGPQFIFQYYREEENGRGNFPPRFSGLQFPNYSSELNVNALELDDSALYLCASSSIRERVETQYFGPGTRLLVL.

Here the CDR3 DNA reads TGCGCCAGCAGATCAGACTCGATCTCCTACAATGAGCAGTTCTTC. Translated, it gives CASRSDSISYNEQFF. The J gene is TRBJ2-1, the V gene TRBV5-1; unclear D gene. The CDR3 extends over 15 amino acids. V was shortened by 5 bases and J by 0 bases, with 12 bases between the two germline ends. Germline V CDR1 and CDR2: SGHRS, YFSETQ. The whole variable domain, filled in from reference TRBV5-1 and TRBJ2-1, reads KAGVTQTPRYLIKTRGQQVTLSCSPISGHRSVSWYQQTPGQGLQFLFEYFSETQRNKGNFPGRFSGRQFSNSRSEMNVSTLELGDSALYLCASRSDSISYNEQFFGPGTRLTVL.

This clone was observed once. The CDR3 loop reads CASSLVSEGRRTEAFF. DNA for the CDR3: TGTGCCAGCAGTTTAGTGAGTGAGGGGCGAAGAACTGAAGCTTTCTTT. This chain joins TRBV27 and TRBJ1-1, with D perhaps TRBD1 (5 bases). The CDR3 spans 16 residues. The germline gives CDR1 MNHEY, CDR2 SMNVEV (reference sequence). The V end lost 2 bases, the J end lost 5 bases, and 18 bases lay between the germline ends.

V is TRBV2 and J is TRBJ1-1; D is unresolved. The germline V gene encodes CDR1 SNHLY and CDR2 FYNNEI. The CDR3 sequence is 14 residues long. Trimming took off 4 bases at V and 4 bases at J, with 13 bases between the two ends. The DNA for the CDR3 is TGTGCCAGCAGTGGAGGCATCGTGAGCACTGAAGCTTTCTTT. Translation: CASSGGIVSTEAFF.

The J gene is TRBJ2-5, the V gene TRBV5-8, with 8 positions matching TRBD1. CDR1 SGHTS and CDR2 YDEGEE come from the germline V gene. CDR3 length equals 14 residues. J lost 2 bases, V lost 2 bases, and 2 bases had no gene match. The CDR3 DNA reads TGTGCCAGCAGCTTCCGGACAGGGCAAGAGACCCAGTACTTC. Protein sequence: CASSFRTGQETQYF.

There are a few counts of this clone. CDR3 sequence: CASSLAAGPTYEQYF. CDR3 bases: TGTGCCAGCAGCTTAGCGGCGGGGCCCACCTACGAGCAGTACTTC. J is TRBJ2-7 and V is TRBV11-3, with D possibly TRBD2 on 6 matching bases. Trimming took off 1 base at V and 2 bases at J, with 12 bases between the two ends. This CDR3 has 15 residues. Germline CDR1 and CDR2: SGHNT and YENEEA.

This chain links TRBV5-1 with TRBJ2-2; D might be TRBD2 (6 bases). The CDR3 runs 14 residues. The ends were cut back, 4 bases at V and 6 bases at J, with 13 bases in the middle. Germline lookup yields CDR1 SGHRS and CDR2 YFSETQ. The CDR3, as DNA: TGCGCCAGCAGCCCTGGATCGGGGGCCGGGGAGCTGTTTTTT. The encoded protein is CASSPGSGAGELFF.

The chain uses TRBV7-6 and TRBJ2-1; D may be TRBD1 or TRBD2 (5 bases each). Per the germline V gene, CDR1 is SGHVS and CDR2 is FNYEAQ. The V end was cut by 5 bases, the J end by 5 bases, with 25 bases between. This CDR3 has 18 amino acids. The CDR3 region has the DNA TGTGCCAGCAGCCGTTCCCCCGTATTGGGGGTGCGAAACAATGAGCAGTTCTTC. Protein: CASSRSPVLGVRNNEQFF.